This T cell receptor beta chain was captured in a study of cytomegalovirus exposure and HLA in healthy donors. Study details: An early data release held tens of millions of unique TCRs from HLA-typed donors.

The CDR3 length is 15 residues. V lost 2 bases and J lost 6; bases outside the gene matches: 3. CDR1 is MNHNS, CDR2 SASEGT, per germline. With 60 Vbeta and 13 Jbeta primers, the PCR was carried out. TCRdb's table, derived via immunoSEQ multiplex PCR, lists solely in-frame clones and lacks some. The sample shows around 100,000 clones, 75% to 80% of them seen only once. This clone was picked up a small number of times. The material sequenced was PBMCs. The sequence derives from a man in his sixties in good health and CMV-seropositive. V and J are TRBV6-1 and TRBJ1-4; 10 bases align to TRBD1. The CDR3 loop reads CASSELTGGYEKLFF. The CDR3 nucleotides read TGTGCCAGCAGTGAATTGACAGGGGGCTATGAAAAACTGTTTTTT.